This T cell receptor (beta chain) came from a study of shared clonotypes between healthy human individuals. Whole-study results and caveats: Specimens sampled were limited to blood, with tissue repertoires likely differing.

CDR1 is PRHDT, CDR2 FYEKMQ, per germline (reference sequence). Unmatched junction bases numbered 8, after V lost 6 bases and J lost 6 bases. The CDR3 length is 14 residues. A note on this clone: Its antigen is unidentified.

Every subset's genomic DNA went evenly onto several immunoSEQ plates. The data were produced by immunoSEQ multiplex PCR, yet TCRdb's version contains in-frame clones alone and is incomplete. The sample lists under 700,000 clones, about 95% occurring once. Naive CD8 cells lacked CD45RO and underwent positive selection for CCR7, leaving out terminally differentiated effector memory CD45RA+ cells. This TCR was recovered from a woman aged 25 to 39 in good health. The V call is TRBV13, the J call TRBJ1-1, with TRBD1 matching 9 bases. The sample consisted of naive CD8+ T cells sorted from blood. DNA of the CDR3: TGTGCCAGCAGTTTGGGGACAGGGATTGCTGAAGCTTTCTTT. Amino acid sequence: CASSLGTGIAEAFF.